This T cell receptor (beta chain) was recovered during a study of blood T cell repertoires in COVID-19. Study at large: The origin of the acute and convalescent COVID-19 samples was the United States, Italy and Spain. PBMCs, B-cell-depleted T cells, or T cells were the source of the cDNA or gDNA that made up the material.

Seattle's enrolled individuals joined amid active infection and were then monitored longitudinally. In the authors' methods: The authors estimated nucleated cell counts from reference gene primer amplification. Libraries were prepared by immunoSEQ multiplex PCR; TCRdb keeps only in-frame clonotypes and omits some of them. V and J calls plus clone size are reproduced from that table; the DNA served to infer D and trimming. The table includes approximately 250,000 clones, around 85% detected once. The TCR sequence derives from a man between 45 and 60 years old with COVID-19, enrolled during active disease. Sequenced material: peripheral blood.

The CDR3 DNA reads as TGTGCCAGTAGCCTACTCCCCTGGACTAGCGGGGGTCAGAATGAGCAGTTCTTC. Amino acids: CASSLLPWTSGGQNEQFF. The rearrangement links TRBV19 to TRBJ2-1; 13 nucleotides agree with TRBD2. Germline CDR1 and CDR2: LNHDA and SQIVND (reference sequence). CDR3 size: 18 residues. After removal of 6 bases from V and 7 bases from J, the junction contained 15 bases not matched to a gene. Combining the CDR3 with reference TRBV19 and TRBJ2-1 gives the whole variable domain DGGITQSPKYLFRKEGQNVTLSCEQNLNHDAMYWYRQDPGQGLRLIYYSQIVNDFQKGDIAEGYSVSREKKESFPLTVTSAQKNPTAFYLCASSLLPWTSGGQNEQFFGPGTRLTVL.